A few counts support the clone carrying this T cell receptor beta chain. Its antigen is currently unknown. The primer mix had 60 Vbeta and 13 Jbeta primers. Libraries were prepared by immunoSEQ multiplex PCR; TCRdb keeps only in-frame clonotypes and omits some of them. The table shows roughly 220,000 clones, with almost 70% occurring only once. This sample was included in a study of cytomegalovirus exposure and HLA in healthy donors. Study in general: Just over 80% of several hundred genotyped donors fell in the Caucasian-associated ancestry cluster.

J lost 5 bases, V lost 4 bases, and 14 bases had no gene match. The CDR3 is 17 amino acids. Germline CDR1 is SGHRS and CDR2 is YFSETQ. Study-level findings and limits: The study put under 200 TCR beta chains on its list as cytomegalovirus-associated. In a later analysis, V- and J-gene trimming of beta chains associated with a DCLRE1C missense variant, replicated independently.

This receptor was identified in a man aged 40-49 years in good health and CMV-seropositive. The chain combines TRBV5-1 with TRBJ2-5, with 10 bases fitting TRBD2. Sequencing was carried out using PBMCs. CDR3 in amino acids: CASSTGLERGGLETQYF. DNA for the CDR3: TGCGCCAGCAGCACCGGACTAGAGCGGGGGGGCCTTGAGACCCAGTACTTC.